This T cell receptor (beta chain) was identified in a study of blood T cell repertoires in COVID-19. Study-wide background: PBMCs, B-cell-depleted T cells, or T cells were the source of the cDNA or gDNA that made up the material.

Measured with immunoSEQ multiplex PCR; TCRdb has only the in-frame clones, and not every one. The repertoire holds 310,000 or so clones, with around 87% as singletons. The CDR3 totals 14 residues. Germline V lookup: CDR1 GTSNPN, CDR2 SVGIG (reference sequence). V lost 1 base and J lost 4, with 11 bases in between. The chain combines TRBV30 with TRBJ2-1, with D perhaps TRBD2 (6 bases). Specimen: peripheral blood. This TCR came from a middle-aged man with active or convalescent COVID-19. In DNA, the CDR3 is TGTGCCTGGAGTGGTCTAGCGTCTTACAATGAGCAGTTCTTC. It specifies CAWSGLASYNEQFF.